Below, one T cell receptor beta chain is given with its context. No cognate antigen has been identified for it. No base qualities exist here, and no much larger clone lies one base off it. This sample stems from a study of CD8 T cells in ankylosing spondylitis (dated by TCRdb to 2016 to 2017). With regard to the full study: The study profiled T cell receptor beta repertoires in healthy donors and ankylosing spondylitis patients to find disease-linked TCR variants. Peripheral blood was sampled, and synovial fluid was additionally collected from ankylosing spondylitis patients. The whole study cohort included 108 healthy donors and 20 to 25 ankylosing spondylitis patients.

V is reduced by 3 bases and J by 6 bases, leaving a spacing of 8 bases between them. The CDR3, cysteine through phenylalanine, is 13 amino acids long. The read is trimmed to its CDR3 DNA, 39 bases read in frame from base 1. From the germline V gene, CDR1 is MNHNS and CDR2 is SASEGT. Sequencing instrument: Illumina HiSeq 2500. Quantitative 5'-RACE with molecular barcodes was the method used to prepare the TCR beta libraries. The authors' pipeline ran thus. A new computational method, built on a probabilistic model of VDJ rearrangement, was used to identify disease-linked TCR variants. Through fastp at Q25 and MiXCR, TCRdb rebuilt clones from the public reads, retaining in-frame beta chains. Rows with a matching CDR3 protein are joined into one entry that keeps the most common DNA and genes. These V and J calls are TCRdb output, not the study's own analysis. Across this sample there are about 800,000 distinct CDR3 sequences, with 12% seen only once. Of the sample, 0.51% falls within the top ten clones.

On the study overall, not on this receptor specifically: Blood from ankylosing spondylitis patients appeared to be characterized by a TCR beta motif composed of 7 to 9 highly homologous amino acid variants. In peripheral blood, the disease-linked clones were found at relatively low frequencies and had a CD8+ phenotype. Some motif variants had previously been reported in the synovial fluid and blood of reactive arthritis patients, which suggests shared mechanisms of disease initiation. According to the report, matched synovial fluid samples from ankylosing spondylitis patients were significantly enriched for the disease-linked clones.

The specimen was blood, either unsorted or a sorted T cell fraction (not recorded which). The receptor was derived from a male donor with ankylosing spondylitis. The chain is made from TRBV6-1 and TRBJ1-4, with the D gene too uncertain to name. The CDR3 protein: CASSDLFHEKLFF. The sequenced DNA is TGTGCCAGCAGTGACTTGTTCCATGAAAAACTGTTTTTT.